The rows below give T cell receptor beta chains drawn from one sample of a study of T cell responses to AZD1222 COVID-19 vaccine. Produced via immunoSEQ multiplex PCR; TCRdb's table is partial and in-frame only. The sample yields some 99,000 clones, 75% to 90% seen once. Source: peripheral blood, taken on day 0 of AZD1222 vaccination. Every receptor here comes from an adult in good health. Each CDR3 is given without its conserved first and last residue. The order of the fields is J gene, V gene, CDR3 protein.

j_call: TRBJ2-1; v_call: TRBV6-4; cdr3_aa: ASAPTSGSYNEQF
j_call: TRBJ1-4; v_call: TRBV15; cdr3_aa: ATSREGKANEKLF
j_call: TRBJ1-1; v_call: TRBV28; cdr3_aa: ASIYRALGTEAF
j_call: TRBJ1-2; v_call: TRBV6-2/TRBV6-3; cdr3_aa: ASSYWTLGYGYT
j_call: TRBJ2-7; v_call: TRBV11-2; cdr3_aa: ASRGQAFYEQY
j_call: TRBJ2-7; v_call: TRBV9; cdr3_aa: ASSPRLAGVHEQY
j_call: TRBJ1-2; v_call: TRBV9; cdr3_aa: ASSPSWGDYGYT
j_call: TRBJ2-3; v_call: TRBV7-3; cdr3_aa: ASSLGTGGPDTQY
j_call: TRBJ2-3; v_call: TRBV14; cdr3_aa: ASSEGRLARLY
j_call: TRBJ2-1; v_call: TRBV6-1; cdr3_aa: ASSAGLAGGPQGEQF
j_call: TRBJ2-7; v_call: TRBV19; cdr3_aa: ASSEDRGYEQY
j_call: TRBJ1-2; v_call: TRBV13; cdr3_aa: ASSRTDRGLNYGYT
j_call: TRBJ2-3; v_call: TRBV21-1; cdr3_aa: AIRASWADTQY
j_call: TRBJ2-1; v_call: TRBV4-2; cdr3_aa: ASSQDPAGPDEQF
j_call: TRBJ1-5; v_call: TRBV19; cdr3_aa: ASSPTGTAHQPQH
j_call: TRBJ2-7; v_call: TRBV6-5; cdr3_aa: ASSPYSGGSYEQY
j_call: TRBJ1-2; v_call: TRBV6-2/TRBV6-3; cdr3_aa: ASSYGLFRGFDYGYT
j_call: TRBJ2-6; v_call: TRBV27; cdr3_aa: ASSLRPIGSGANVLT
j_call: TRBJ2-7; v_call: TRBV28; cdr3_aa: ASRGQGGSYEQY
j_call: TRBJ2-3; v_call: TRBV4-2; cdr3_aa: ASSQDRVAGGPNTQY
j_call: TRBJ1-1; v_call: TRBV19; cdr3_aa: ASTDRGSGMNTEAF
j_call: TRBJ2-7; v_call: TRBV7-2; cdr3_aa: ASSLAGTNSYEQY
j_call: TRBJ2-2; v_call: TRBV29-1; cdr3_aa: SVYGHQNTGELF
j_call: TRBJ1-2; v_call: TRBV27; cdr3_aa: ASSSKPSGTDYGYT
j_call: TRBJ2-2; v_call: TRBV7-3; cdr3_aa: ASSLQPSGNTGELF
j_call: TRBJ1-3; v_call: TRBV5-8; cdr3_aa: ASKGSGNTIY
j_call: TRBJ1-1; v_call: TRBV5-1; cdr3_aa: ASSVGYPGEAF
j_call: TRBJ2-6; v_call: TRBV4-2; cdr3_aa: ASSPRQVHSGANVLT
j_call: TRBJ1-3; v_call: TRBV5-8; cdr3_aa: ASSLDPGPRGNTIY
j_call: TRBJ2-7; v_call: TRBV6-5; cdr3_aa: ASGSSYEQY
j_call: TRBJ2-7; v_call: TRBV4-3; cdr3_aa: ASSQALAGGLSSYEQY
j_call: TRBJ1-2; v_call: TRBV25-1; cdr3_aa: ASSKGQGWNGYT
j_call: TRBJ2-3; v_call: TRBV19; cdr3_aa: ASSIRGWLATAADTQY
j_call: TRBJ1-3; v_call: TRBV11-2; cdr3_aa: ASSLIYSGNTIY
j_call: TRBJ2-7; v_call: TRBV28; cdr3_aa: ASSTGTGSYEQY
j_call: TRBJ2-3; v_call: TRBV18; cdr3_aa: ASSAGNTRDTQY
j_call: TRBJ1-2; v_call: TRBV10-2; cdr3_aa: ASSDSVGGRSNYGYT
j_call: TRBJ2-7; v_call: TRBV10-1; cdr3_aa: ACCGDSGPYEQY
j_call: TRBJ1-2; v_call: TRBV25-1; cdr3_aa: ASSDSNRGVGYT
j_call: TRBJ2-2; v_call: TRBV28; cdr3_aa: ASSPIPLPGEITGELF
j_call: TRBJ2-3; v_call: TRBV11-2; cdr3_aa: ASSRTPKTDTQY
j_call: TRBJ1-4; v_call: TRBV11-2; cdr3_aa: ASSLDGFKGANEKLF
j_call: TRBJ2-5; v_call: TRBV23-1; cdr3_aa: ASLTSQETQY
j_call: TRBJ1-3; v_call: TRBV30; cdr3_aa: AWRELRSGNTIY
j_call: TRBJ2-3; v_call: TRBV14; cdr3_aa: ASSQVALRGITDTQY
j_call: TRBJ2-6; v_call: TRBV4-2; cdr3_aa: ASSQGSGNSAGANVLT
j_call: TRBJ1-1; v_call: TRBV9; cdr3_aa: ASSNDAGTEAF
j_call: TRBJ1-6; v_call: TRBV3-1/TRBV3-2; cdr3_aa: ASSQGGLFNSPLH
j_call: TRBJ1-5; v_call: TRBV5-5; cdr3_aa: ASSLLAGISNQPQH
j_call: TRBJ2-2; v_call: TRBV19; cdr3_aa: ASSPRSVGGSMSGELF
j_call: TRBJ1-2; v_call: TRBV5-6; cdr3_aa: ASSVSDLTSGYT
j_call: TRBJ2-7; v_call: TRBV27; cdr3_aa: ASSRTGSYEQY
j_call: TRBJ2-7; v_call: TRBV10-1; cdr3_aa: ASSENAVREQY
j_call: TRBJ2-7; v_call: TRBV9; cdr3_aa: ASSVDPRDSRYEQY
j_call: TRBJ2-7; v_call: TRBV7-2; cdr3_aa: ASSLGRYEQY
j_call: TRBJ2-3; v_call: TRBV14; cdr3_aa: ASSQELGDTQY
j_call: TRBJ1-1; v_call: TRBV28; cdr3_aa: ASSPSNGEAF